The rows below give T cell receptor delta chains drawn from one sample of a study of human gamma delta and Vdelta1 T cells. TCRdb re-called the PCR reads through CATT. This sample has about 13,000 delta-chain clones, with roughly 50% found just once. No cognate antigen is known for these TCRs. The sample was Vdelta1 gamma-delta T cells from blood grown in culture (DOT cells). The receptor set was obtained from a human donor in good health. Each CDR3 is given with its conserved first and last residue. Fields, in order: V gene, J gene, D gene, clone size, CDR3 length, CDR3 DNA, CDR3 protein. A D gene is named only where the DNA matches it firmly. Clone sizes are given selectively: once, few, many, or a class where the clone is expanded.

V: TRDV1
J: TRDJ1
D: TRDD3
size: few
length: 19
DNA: TGTGCTCTTGTGGCCCCGAACTGGGGGAAAACAGCGTACACCGATAAACTCATCTTT
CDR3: CALVAPNWGKTAYTDKLIF

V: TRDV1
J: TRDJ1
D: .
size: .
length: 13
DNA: TGTGCTCTTGGGGACTCATACACCGATAAACTCATCTTT
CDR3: CALGDSYTDKLIF

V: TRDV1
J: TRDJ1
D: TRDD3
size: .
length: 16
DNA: TGTGCTCTTGGGGCGTCTGGGGGAGCGCCCCACGATAAACTCATCTTT
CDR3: CALGASGGAPHDKLIF

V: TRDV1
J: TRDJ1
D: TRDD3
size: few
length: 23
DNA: TGTGCTCTTGGGGTTTGGCTTCCTACCCCCCTTACTGGGGGATTCTCGTACACCGATAAACTCATCTTT
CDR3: CALGVWLPTPLTGGFSYTDKLIF

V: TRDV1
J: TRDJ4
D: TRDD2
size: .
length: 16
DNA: TGTGCTCTTGGGGCCCACTTTCCTACGGTAGCCAGACCCCTGATCTTT
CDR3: CALGAHFPTVARPLIF

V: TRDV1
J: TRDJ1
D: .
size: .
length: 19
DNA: TGTGCTCTTGGGGACTGCACACTACACCGGGGCCCGATGATCGATAAACTCATCTTT
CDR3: CALGDCTLHRGPMIDKLIF

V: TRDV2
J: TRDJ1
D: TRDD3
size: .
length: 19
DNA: TGTGCCTGTGACACGTGTGGGGGGATACGGATCGTCTGGACCGATAAACTCATCTTT
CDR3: CACDTCGGIRIVWTDKLIF

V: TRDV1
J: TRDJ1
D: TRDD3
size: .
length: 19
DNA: TGTGCTCTTGGGGAAGCGGACCCTGGGGGATTTCCAGAAACCGATAAACTCATCTTT
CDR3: CALGEADPGGFPETDKLIF

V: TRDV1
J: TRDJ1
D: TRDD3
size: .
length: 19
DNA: TGTGCTCTTGGGGAAAACCCCGCGGTAAGGGATACTAGGGGCGATAAACTCATCTTT
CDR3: CALGENPAVRDTRGDKLIF

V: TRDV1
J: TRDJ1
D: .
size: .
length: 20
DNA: TGTGCTCTTGGGGAAGATCACCAAAACGATTTCCCCATGTACACCGATAAACTCATCTTT
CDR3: CALGEDHQNDFPMYTDKLIF

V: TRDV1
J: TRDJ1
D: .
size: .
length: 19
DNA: TGTGCTCTTGGGGAACAAGGCCCCGGAGGGGACCTGTACACCGATAAACTCATCTTT
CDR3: CALGEQGPGGDLYTDKLIF

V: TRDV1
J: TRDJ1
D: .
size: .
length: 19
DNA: TGTGCTCTTGGGGACCTTTCCTTGAGGGGGGACCCGTACACCGATAAACTCATCTTT
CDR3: CALGDLSLRGDPYTDKLIF

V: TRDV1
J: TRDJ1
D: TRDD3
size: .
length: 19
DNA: TGTGCTCTTGGGGAACTCGTAGTACGGGGGGATAATAACACCGATAAACTCATCTTT
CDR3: CALGELVVRGDNNTDKLIF

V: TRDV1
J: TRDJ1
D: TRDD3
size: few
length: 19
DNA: TGTGCTCTTGGGGAACTAGTCCCTCCTTGGGGGACGTACACCGATAAACTCATCTTT
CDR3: CALGELVPPWGTYTDKLIF

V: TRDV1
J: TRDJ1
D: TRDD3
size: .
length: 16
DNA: TGTGCTCTTGGGGAAGGGCCGTTACTGGGGGATACATCCCTCATCTTT
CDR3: CALGEGPLLGDTSLIF

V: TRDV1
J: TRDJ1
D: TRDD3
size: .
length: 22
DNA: TGTGCTTTCCTAAACCCCTCACAATCCCTCACGCCGTTACTGGGGGGCTCCGATAAACTCATCTTT
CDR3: CAFLNPSQSLTPLLGGSDKLIF

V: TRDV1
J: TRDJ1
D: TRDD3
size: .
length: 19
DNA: TGTGCTCTTCTGAACCCGCTCGGGGGATACAAAGGGGCGGCCGATAAACTCATCTTT
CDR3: CALLNPLGGYKGAADKLIF

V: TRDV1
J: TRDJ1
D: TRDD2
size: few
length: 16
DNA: TGTGCTCTTGGGGACTCCCCTTCCTCCGACACCGATAAACTCATCTTT
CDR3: CALGDSPSSDTDKLIF

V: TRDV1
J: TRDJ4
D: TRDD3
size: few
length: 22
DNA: TGTGCTCTTGGGGGAACCGAACTGCTTAGAAATTGGACTGGGGCCGAGGCCAGACCCCTGATCTTT
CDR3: CALGGTELLRNWTGAEARPLIF

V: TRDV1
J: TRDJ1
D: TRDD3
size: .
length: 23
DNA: TGTGCTCTTGGGCAGTCTCCTCCTAAAAGCCTACCAGGGGGATCTGTGTACACCGATAAACTCATCTTT
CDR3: CALGQSPPKSLPGGSVYTDKLIF

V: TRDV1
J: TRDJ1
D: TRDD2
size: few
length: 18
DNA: TGTGCTCTTGGGGAAGTTCTTCCTACGTGGAGATACACCGATAAACTCATCTTT
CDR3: CALGEVLPTWRYTDKLIF

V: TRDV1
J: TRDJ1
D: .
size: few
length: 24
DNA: TGTGCTCTTGGGGACCTTCCTACGGGGGGGCTTAGCGGGAACTGGGGGTTAAGAACCGATAAACTCATCTTT
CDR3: CALGDLPTGGLSGNWGLRTDKLIF

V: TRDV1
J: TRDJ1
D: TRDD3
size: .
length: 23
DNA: TGTGCTCTTGGGGAACTAGGGTTTGGAGAACTACTAATACTGGGGGATACTCCCGATAAACTCATCTTT
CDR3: CALGELGFGELLILGDTPDKLIF

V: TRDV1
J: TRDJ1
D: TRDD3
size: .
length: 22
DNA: TGTGCTCTTGGGGAACTAGTTCTGCCTGTATTGGGGGAGACTCTCTACACCGATAAACTCATCTTT
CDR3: CALGELVLPVLGETLYTDKLIF

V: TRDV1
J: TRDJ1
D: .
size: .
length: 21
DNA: TGTGCTCTTGGGGAACTGGTCCTACGGCTGGGGGGTGCAAGTGAGACCGATAAACTCATCTTT
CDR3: CALGELVLRLGGASETDKLIF

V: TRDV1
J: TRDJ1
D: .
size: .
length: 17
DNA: TGTGCTCTTGGGGTACCTTTGGGGGGGGTGCACACCGATAAACTCATCTTT
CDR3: CALGVPLGGVHTDKLIF

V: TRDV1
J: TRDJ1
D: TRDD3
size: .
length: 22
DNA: TGTGCTCTTGGGGACCTTAAAGTGTACTGGGGGATACGATTTTATTCAACCGATAAACTCATCTTT
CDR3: CALGDLKVYWGIRFYSTDKLIF

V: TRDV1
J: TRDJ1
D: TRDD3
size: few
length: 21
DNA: TGTGCTCTTTCCCACGTATACGGCCGAGGTTCTGGGGGACCAACAACCGATAAACTCATCTTT
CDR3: CALSHVYGRGSGGPTTDKLIF

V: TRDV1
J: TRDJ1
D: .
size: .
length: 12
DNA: TGTGCTCTTGGGCCGCATACCGATAAACTCATCTTT
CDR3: CALGPHTDKLIF

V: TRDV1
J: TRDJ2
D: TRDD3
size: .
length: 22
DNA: TGTGCTCTTGGGGTCCCCCGGGTTGCACCCTTCGAGGACTGGGGGACCCCCGCACAACTCTTCTTT
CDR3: CALGVPRVAPFEDWGTPAQLFF

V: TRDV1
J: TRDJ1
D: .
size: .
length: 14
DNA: TGTGCTCTTGGGCCTTCCCTGTACACCGATAAACTCATCTTT
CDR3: CALGPSLYTDKLIF

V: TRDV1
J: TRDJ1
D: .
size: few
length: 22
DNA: TGTGCTCTTGGGGAACGTCCTAAGGACATGATGCCTCTGGGCGTATATTCCGATAAACTCATCTTT
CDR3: CALGERPKDMMPLGVYSDKLIF

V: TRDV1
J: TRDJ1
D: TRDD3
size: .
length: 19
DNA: TGTGCTCTTGAGACGCCGTTATTGGGGGATACGGGGTACACCGATAAACTCATCTTT
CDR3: CALETPLLGDTGYTDKLIF

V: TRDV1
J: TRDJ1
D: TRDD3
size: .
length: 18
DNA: TGTGCTCTTGGGGAACATCTCCCCGACTGGGGGAGACACGATAAACTCATCTTT
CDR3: CALGEHLPDWGRHDKLIF

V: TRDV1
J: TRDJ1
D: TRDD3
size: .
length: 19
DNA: TGTGCTCTTGGGGAATGGAGGGAAGGGGGGGATACTGTCTATATAAAACTCATCTTT
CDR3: CALGEWREGGDTVYIKLIF

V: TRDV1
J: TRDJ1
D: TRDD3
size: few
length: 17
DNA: TGTGCTCTTGGGGAGCACACTGGGGGATACGAGGGCGATAAACTCATCTTT
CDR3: CALGEHTGGYEGDKLIF

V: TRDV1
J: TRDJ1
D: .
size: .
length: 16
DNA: TGTGCTCTTGGGGAATGTGGTGATCGAAACACCGATAAACTCATCTTT
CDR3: CALGECGDRNTDKLIF

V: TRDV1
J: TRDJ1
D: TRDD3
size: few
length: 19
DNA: TGTGCTCTTGGGGAACTCGGGCCTACGAGGATACGCGAATCCGATAAACTCATCTTT
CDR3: CALGELGPTRIRESDKLIF

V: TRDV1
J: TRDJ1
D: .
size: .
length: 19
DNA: TGTGCTCTTGGGGATTATTCCCATACCGGCCCCTTTTACACCGATAAACTCATCTTT
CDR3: CALGDYSHTGPFYTDKLIF

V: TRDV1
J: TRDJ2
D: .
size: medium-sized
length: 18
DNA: TGTGCTCTTGGCCGAGCTCCACACTCCCCTCCCTTGACAGCACAACTCTTCTTT
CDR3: CALGRAPHSPPLTAQLFF

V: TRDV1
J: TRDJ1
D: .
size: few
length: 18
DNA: TGTGCTCTTGGGGAGTTTCCTGGGTGGGGGGCGTACACCGATAAACTCATCTTT
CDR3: CALGEFPGWGAYTDKLIF

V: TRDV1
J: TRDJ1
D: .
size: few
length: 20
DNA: TGTGCTCTTGGGGAACTGAAAACCTATTCTGGGGCCCCACGCGAGGATAAACTCATCTTT
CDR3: CALGELKTYSGAPREDKLIF

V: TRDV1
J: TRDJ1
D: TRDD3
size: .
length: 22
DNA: TGTGCTCTTGGGGAACTTCGGCCCCGACCTGGGGGATCATTACGGGACACCGATAAACTCATCTTT
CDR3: CALGELRPRPGGSLRDTDKLIF

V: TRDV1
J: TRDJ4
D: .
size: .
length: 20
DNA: TGTGCTCTTGGGGAATCTTCTAAGGGGGTTCCCCGTCCAAGGGCCAGACCCCTGATCTTT
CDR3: CALGESSKGVPRPRARPLIF

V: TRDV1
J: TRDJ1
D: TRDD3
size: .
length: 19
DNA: TGTGCTCTTGGGGAACTCGACACGGACTGGGGGATCTATCAGAGTAAACTCATCTTT
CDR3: CALGELDTDWGIYQSKLIF

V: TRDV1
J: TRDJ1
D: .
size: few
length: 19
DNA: TGTGCTCTTGGGGAACTCGATCCCGGGGGTTACCCAAACACCGATAAACTCATCTTT
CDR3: CALGELDPGGYPNTDKLIF

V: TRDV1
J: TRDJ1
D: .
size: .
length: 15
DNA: TGTGCTCTTGGGGAACAGGTCCTCCTAAGTACTCCCTTGATCTTT
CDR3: CALGEQVLLSTPLIF

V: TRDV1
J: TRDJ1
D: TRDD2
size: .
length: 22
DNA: TGTGCTCTTGGGGAAAAGGGCCCTCTTCCTACTTTTCGGGGACCAATGGGAGAGAAACTCATCTTT
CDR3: CALGEKGPLPTFRGPMGEKLIF

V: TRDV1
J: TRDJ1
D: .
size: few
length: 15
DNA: TGTGCTCTTGGGAACCGACTCACTGGTACCGATAAACTCATCTTT
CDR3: CALGNRLTGTDKLIF

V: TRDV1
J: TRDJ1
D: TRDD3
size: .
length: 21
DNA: TGTGCTCTTGGGGACCCAGCTCCCCTAGCTGGGGGATACAGGGGTTTGGGTAAACTCATCTTT
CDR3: CALGDPAPLAGGYRGLGKLIF

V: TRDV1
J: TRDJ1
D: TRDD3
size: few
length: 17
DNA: TGTGCTCTTGGGGTGGCGCTGCTGGGGGATACGATCGATAAACTCATCTTT
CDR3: CALGVALLGDTIDKLIF

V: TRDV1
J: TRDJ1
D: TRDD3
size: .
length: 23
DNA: TGTGCTCTTGGGGTCCCTGGTGGTCTTCCCCCGCACTGGGGGATACAGGGCACCGATAAACTCATCTTT
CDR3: CALGVPGGLPPHWGIQGTDKLIF

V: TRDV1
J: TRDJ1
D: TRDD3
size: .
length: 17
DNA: TGTGCTCTTGGGGAGAGGCCTTCCGTGGGGGATACGTGTGGACTCATCTTT
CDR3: CALGERPSVGDTCGLIF